This entry lists 10 T cell receptor beta chains sequenced from one sample in a study of identical twins. From the 5' RACE reads, TCRdb called clonotypes with MiXCR, one entry per CDR3 protein. This table has about 330,000 distinct CDR3 sequences, roughly 12% appearing once. The same sample was also studied in work on yellow fever vaccine responses in identical twins.

The sample consisted of CD8+ T cells sorted from blood. The receptors come from a woman between 18 and 29 years old in good health.

In its sample, this clonotype was seen many times. At one end the junction does not follow the germline gene, possibly because of a read error. The chain employs TRBV4-2 and TRBJ2-3; 15 nucleotides align to TRBD2. The CDR3 length is 16 residues. Germline-derived CDR1 and CDR2 are LGHNA and YNFKEQ. CDR3 in DNA: TGTGCCAGCAGTCAAGGGACTAGCGGGAGGACAGATACGCAGTATTTT. It encodes CASSQGTSGRTDTQYF.

This clonotype was observed a few times. V and J are TRBV7-9 and TRBJ2-1; tentatively, D is TRBD2 (6 bases). This CDR3 spans 14 amino acids. The germline V gene has CDR1 SEHNR and CDR2 FQNEAQ (reference sequence). Trimming pared 5 bases from V and 10 bases from J, leaving 18 bases between. As DNA, the CDR3 is TGTGCCAGCAGCCAAGCTGGAGGGGAGGAGGAGCAGTTCTTC. It codes for CASSQAGGEEEQFF.

Only a few counts were recorded for this clonotype. The rearrangement uses TRBV6-1 and TRBJ2-5, with D perhaps matching TRBD1 (5 bases). V was cut by 5 bases and J by 2 bases, with 9 bases left in between. The CDR3 runs 13 residues. Germline V gives CDR1 MNHNS, CDR2 SASEGT. The CDR3 loop is CASSLTEQETQYF. The CDR3 DNA is TGTGCCAGCAGTCTGACAGAACAAGAGACCCAGTACTTC.

This clonotype showed up just a few times. V is TRBV5-1 and J is TRBJ2-5; D is ambiguous. The CDR3 is 15 residues long. The V end was cut by 0 bases, the J end by 1 base, with 10 bases between. Germline lookup yields CDR1 SGHRS and CDR2 YFSETQ. In nucleotides, the CDR3 is TGCGCCAGCAGCTTGGCCCTGGCACTCCAAGAGACCCAGTACTTC. This codes for CASSLALALQETQYF.

This clonotype has a handful of counts. The chain couples TRBV11-2 to TRBJ2-3, with D perhaps TRBD2 (6 bases). Trimming stripped 2 bases from V and 4 bases from J, with 13 bases between. CDR1 and CDR2 from the germline V gene are SGHAT and FQNNGV. This CDR3 spans 15 amino acids. The DNA for the CDR3 is TGTGCCAGCAGCTTAAGGGACTCTCAGGCAGATACGCAGTATTTT. Amino acid sequence: CASSLRDSQADTQYF.

The sample holds a few counts of this clonotype. The chain couples TRBV6-5 to TRBJ2-2; TRBD1 agrees at 7 bases. Germline CDR1 and CDR2: MNHEY and SVGAGI. V shed 3 bases and J 4 bases; nucleotides not matched to a gene: 5. This CDR3 is built from 15 residues. This CDR3 is CASSYVTGTTGELFF. CDR3 coding DNA: TGTGCCAGCAGTTATGTGACAGGGACCACCGGGGAGCTGTTTTTT.

This clonotype occurred a few times. This chain joins TRBV19 and TRBJ2-7; 8 nucleotides align to TRBD1. J was trimmed by 3 bases and V by 5 bases; bases with no gene match: 6. CDR1 is LNHDA, CDR2 SQIVND, per germline (reference sequence). The CDR3 length is 14 residues. CDR3 loop: CASSAAGGFYEQYF. The CDR3 DNA reads as TGTGCCAGTAGTGCAGCAGGGGGCTTCTACGAGCAGTACTTC.

The gene calls are TRBV7-8 and TRBJ2-2; TRBD2 matches at 9 bases. Looked up from germline, CDR1 is SGHVS and CDR2 is FQNEAQ. The V gene end was trimmed by 3 bases and the J gene end by 5 bases; junction bases not matched to a gene: 1. The CDR3 runs to 14 residues. Written as DNA, the CDR3 is TGTGCCAGCAGCTTTCTAGCGGGGACCGGGGAGCTGTTTTTT. Its translation is CASSFLAGTGELFF.

This clonotype was found a few times. The rearrangement uses TRBV11-2 and TRBJ1-2; 7 bases match TRBD1. With V trimmed by 3 bases and J by 8 bases, 6 bases remained unmatched. CDR3 length equals 13 residues. Looked up from germline, CDR1 is SGHAT and CDR2 is FQNNGV. Here the CDR3 reads CASSLQGVLGYTF. CDR3 nucleotides: TGTGCCAGCAGCTTGCAGGGGGTACTGGGCTACACCTTC.

The rearrangement links TRBV7-2 to TRBJ2-7; D gene ambiguous. The CDR3 sequence is 14 residues long. Germline V lookup: CDR1 SGHTA, CDR2 FQGNSA. V was shortened by 3 bases and J by 2 bases, with 11 bases between the two germline ends. CDR3 loop: CASSFLDRAYEQYF. In nucleotides, the CDR3 is TGTGCCAGCAGCTTCCTGGACCGCGCCTACGAGCAGTACTTC.